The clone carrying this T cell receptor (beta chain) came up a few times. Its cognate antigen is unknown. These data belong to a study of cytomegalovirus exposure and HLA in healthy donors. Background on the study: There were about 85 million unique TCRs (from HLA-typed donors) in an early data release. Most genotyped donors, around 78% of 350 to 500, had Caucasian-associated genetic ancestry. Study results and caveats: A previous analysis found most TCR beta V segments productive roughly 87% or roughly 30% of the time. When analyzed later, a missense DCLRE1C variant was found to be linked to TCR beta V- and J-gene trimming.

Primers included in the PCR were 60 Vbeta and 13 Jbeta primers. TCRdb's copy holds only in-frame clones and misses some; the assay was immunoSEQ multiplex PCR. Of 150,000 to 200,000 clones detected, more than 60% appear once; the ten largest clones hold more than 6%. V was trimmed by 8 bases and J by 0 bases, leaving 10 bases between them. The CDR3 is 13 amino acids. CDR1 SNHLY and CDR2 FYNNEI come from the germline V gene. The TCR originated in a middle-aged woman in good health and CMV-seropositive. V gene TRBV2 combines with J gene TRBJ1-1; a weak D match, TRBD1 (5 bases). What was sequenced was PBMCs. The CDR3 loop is CASRQIMNTEAFF. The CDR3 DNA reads TGTGCCAGCCGACAGATCATGAACACTGAAGCTTTCTTT.